This record looks at one T cell receptor beta chain sequence and its context. This sample is part of a study of CD8 T cells in Susac syndrome. V lost 3 bases to trimming and J lost 2 bases, with 10 bases between them. The germline V gene has CDR1 SGHRS and CDR2 YFSETQ. This CDR3 contains 14 residues. The RNA input was about 0.5 to 1 ug, and it was reverse transcribed with random hexamers. TCRdb independently ran MiXCR on the immunoSEQ multiplex PCR reads; one entry per CDR3 protein. This table has around 200,000 distinct CDR3 sequences, 92% appearing once. From blood CD8+ and CD4+ T cells, TCR beta sequences were generated. The CD8+ and CD4+ T cells were isolated magnetically using a negative isolation approach, whereas the TEMRA cells were enriched by FACS.

The origin of this receptor is a human donor with multiple sclerosis. Material: CD8+ T cells from PBMCs. V usage is TRBV5-1 and J usage is TRBJ2-3; D tentatively fits TRBD1 or TRBD2 (5 bases each). The CDR3 DNA reads TGCGCCAGCAGCTCGGTGGGGGACACAGATACGCAGTATTTT. Its translation: CASSSVGDTDTQYF.